A single sample is the source of the 29 T cell receptor beta chains below, sequenced in a study of shared clonotypes between healthy human individuals. Here immunoSEQ multiplex PCR was the method, and the copy in TCRdb shows in-frame clones only, minus some. Among some 2,000,000 clones listed, roughly 95% were seen once. Naive CD8 isolation took CD45RO-negative cells positively selected for CCR7 and excluded terminally differentiated effector memory CD45RA+ cells. Sequencing was done on a sample of naive CD8+ T cells sorted from blood. The origin of the receptors is a man aged 18 to 29 in good health.

The chain links TRBV7-9 to TRBJ2-7; maybe TRBD1 (5 bases). The germline V gene has CDR1 SEHNR and CDR2 FQNEAQ (reference sequence). The CDR3 runs 15 residues. V was cut by 4 bases and J by 0 bases, with 13 bases left in between. The CDR3 here is CASSSADSYSYEQYF. CDR3 nucleotide sequence: TGTGCCAGCAGCTCAGCAGACAGTTACTCCTACGAGCAGTACTTC. Complete variable domain (other parts from reference TRBV7-9 and TRBJ2-7): DTGVSQNPRHKITKRGQNVTFRCDPISEHNRLYWYRQTLGQGPEFLTYFQNEAQLEKSRLLSDRFSAERPKGSFSTLEIQRTEQGDSAMYLCASSSADSYSYEQYFGPGTRLTVT.

As regards this clone: Other nucleotide sequences from this sample produce the same CDR3. V is TRBV4-3 and J is TRBJ2-1; D gene unclear. The ends were cut back, 0 bases at V and 0 bases at J, with 6 bases in the middle. This CDR3 comprises 15 residues. Per the germline V gene, CDR1 is LGHNA and CDR2 is YSLEER. This CDR3 is CASSQDTSSYNEQFF. CDR3 in DNA: TGCGCCAGCAGCCAAGACACGAGCTCCTACAATGAGCAGTTCTTC.

The rearrangement uses TRBV2 and TRBJ1-4, with TRBD1 matching over 7 bases. This CDR3 comprises 14 residues. Germline assignment: CDR1 SNHLY and CDR2 FYNNEI. V shed 4 bases, J shed 6 bases, and the junction held 5 bases outside the gene matches. The CDR3 loop reads CASSGQGRDEKLFF. CDR3 sequence (DNA): TGTGCCAGCAGTGGACAGGGAAGGGATGAAAAACTGTTTTTT.

V is TRBV20-1 and J is TRBJ1-1, with D perhaps matching TRBD1 (6 bases). CDR3 length equals 10 residues. The V gene's germline CDR1 is DFQATT and CDR2 SNEGSKA (reference sequence). V was shortened by 6 bases and J by 8 bases, with 10 bases between the two germline ends. CDR3 in amino acids: CSARTVEAFF. DNA for the CDR3: TGCAGTGCCAGGACAGTGGAAGCTTTCTTT.

CDR3 loop: CSAVEGTNEKLFF. The CDR3 region has the DNA TGCAGCGCTGTTGAGGGGACTAATGAAAAACTGTTTTTT. This chain links TRBV29-1 with TRBJ1-4; D possibly corresponds to TRBD1 (5 bases). CDR1 is SQVTM, CDR2 ANQGSEA, per germline. This CDR3 region has 13 residues. Trimming pared 7 bases from V and 2 bases from J, leaving 11 bases between.

This clone showed up just once. The chain recombines TRBV2 with TRBJ2-7; possible D gene TRBD2, 7 bases. V shed 8 bases and J shed 6 bases, with 11 bases lying between them. CDR3 size: 11 residues. The V gene's germline CDR1 is SNHLY and CDR2 FYNNEI. CDR3 region: CASPGEGEQYF. The CDR3 nucleotides are TGTGCCAGCCCAGGGGAGGGCGAGCAGTACTTC.

The chain links TRBV7-6 to TRBJ2-2; D may match TRBD1 or TRBD2 (5 bases each). V was cut by 5 bases and J by 4 bases, with 11 bases left in between. Looked up from germline, CDR1 is SGHVS and CDR2 is FNYEAQ. The CDR3 runs to 14 residues. The CDR3 region has the DNA TGTGCCAGCAGCCCGAGGGACCGCACCGGGGAGCTGTTTTTT. It specifies CASSPRDRTGELFF.

This chain uses TRBV30 with TRBJ2-3, with 7 nucleotides matching TRBD1. Germline-derived CDR1 and CDR2 are GTSNPN and SVGIG (reference sequence). The CDR3 extends over 13 amino acids. The ends lost 4 bases at V and 4 bases at J; junction bases unmatched: 5. In DNA, the CDR3 is TGTGCCTGGACCTTGCAGGGGGCAGATACGCAGTATTTT. Its translation is CAWTLQGADTQYF.

This clone appeared a few times. J is TRBJ2-2 and V is TRBV18; possibly TRBD2 for D (5 bases). This CDR3 contains 13 residues. V was pared by 3 bases and J by 7 bases, with 9 bases between. Germline CDR1 reads KGHSH; CDR2 reads LQKENI. The CDR3, as DNA: TGTGCCAGCTCACCTTACGGGAACGGGGAGCTGTTTTTT. Protein sequence: CASSPYGNGELFF.

As concerns this clone: Other DNA sequences in the sample encode the same CDR3. The chain has TRBV9 and TRBJ1-6; D uncertain. Trimming stripped 0 bases from V and 7 bases from J, with 5 bases between. Germline CDR1 SGDLS, CDR2 YYNGEE. This CDR3 is built from 13 residues. The CDR3: CASSVDGNSPLHF. The CDR3 coding sequence is TGTGCCAGCAGCGTAGATGGAAATTCACCCCTCCACTTT.

The chain carries TRBV2 and TRBJ2-3; tentatively, D is TRBD2 (5 bases). V shed 8 bases and J shed 6 bases, with 18 bases lying between them. The CDR3 is made up of 14 amino acids. CDR1 is SNHLY, CDR2 FYNNEI, per germline. In DNA, the CDR3 is TGTGCCAGCGGACCCTCGGAGGCGTGGGATACGCAGTATTTT. Its translation is CASGPSEAWDTQYF.

J is TRBJ2-2 and V is TRBV6-6; tentative D call: TRBD2 (5 bases). V lost 8 bases to trimming and J lost 4 bases, with 17 bases between them. The germline V gene has CDR1 MNHNY and CDR2 SVGAGI (reference sequence). CDR3 length equals 15 residues. The CDR3 region has the DNA TGTGCCAGCCTAATGGAGGTTTTGGGCACCGGGGAGCTGTTTTTT. Translation: CASLMEVLGTGELFF.

The chain combines TRBV6-5 with TRBJ2-5, with no clear D. Trimming took 4 bases from V and 0 from J, leaving 9 bases between them. Germline CDR1 and CDR2: MNHEY and SVGAGI. The CDR3 runs to 14 residues. DNA for the CDR3: TGTGCCAGCAGTTTAGTGGCAAACCAAGAGACCCAGTACTTC. This codes for CASSLVANQETQYF.

V gene TRBV15 combines with J gene TRBJ1-2; maybe TRBD1 (6 bases). The V gene lost 0 bases and the J gene lost 4 bases, with 9 bases spanning the gap. Germline-derived CDR1 and CDR2 are LNHNV and YYDKDF (reference sequence). This CDR3 comprises 14 residues. This CDR3 is CATSRDRQAYGYTF. In DNA, the CDR3 is TGTGCCACCAGCAGAGATAGACAGGCCTATGGCTACACCTTC.

The rearrangement links TRBV28 to TRBJ1-4; D is ambiguous. Trimming pared 3 bases from V and 4 bases from J, leaving 9 bases between. Looked up from germline, CDR1 is MDHEN and CDR2 is SYDVKM. CDR3 length equals 14 residues. The CDR3 region has the DNA TGTGCCAGCAGTTTTGTGGGGTATAATGAAAAACTGTTTTTT. Encoded protein: CASSFVGYNEKLFF. The full variable domain, in which reference TRBV28 and TRBJ1-4 provide the parts outside the CDR3, is DVKVTQSSRYLVKRTGEKVFLECVQDMDHENMFWYRQDPGLGLRLIYFSYDVKMKEKGDIPEGYSVSREKKERFSLILESASTNQTSMYLCASSFVGYNEKLFFGSGTQLSVL.

Of note for this clone: The identical CDR3 is also encoded by other nucleotide sequences in the sample. The J gene is TRBJ2-7, the V gene TRBV6-5; the D gene is possibly TRBD1 (6 bases). The CDR3 runs 16 residues. V was pared by 0 bases and J by 0 bases, with 12 bases between. Germline V gene lookup returns CDR1 MNHEY and CDR2 SVGAGI. The CDR3 spells CASSYSTGQSSYEQYF. The CDR3 region has the DNA TGTGCCAGCAGTTACTCGACTGGACAGTCCTCCTACGAGCAGTACTTC.

The chain recombines TRBV13 with TRBJ2-7, with D possibly TRBD1 on 6 matching bases. CDR1 is PRHDT and CDR2 is FYEKMQ in the germline V gene (reference sequence). Trimming stripped 8 bases from V and 2 bases from J, with 10 bases between. This CDR3 has 12 residues. CDR3 DNA: TGTGCCAGCGGCTACAGGGCCTACGAGCAGTACTTC. Translation: CASGYRAYEQYF.

The chain recombines TRBV28 with TRBJ2-5; D is unresolved. The better agreement between TRBJ2-7 and the DNA end casts doubt on the J call. The germline V gene encodes CDR1 MDHEN and CDR2 SYDVKM. This CDR3 is built from 13 residues. The DNA of the CDR3 is TGTGCCAGCAGTTCGCTAAGCTCCTACGAGCAGTACTTC. As protein: CASSSLSSYEQYF.

V is TRBV28 and J is TRBJ1-1; D possibly corresponds to TRBD1 (5 bases). This CDR3 has 13 amino acids. In germline, CDR1 is MDHEN, CDR2 SYDVKM. The germline V and J ends were trimmed by 7 bases and 3 bases, with 12 bases remaining between them. In DNA, the CDR3 is TGTGCCAGCAAAGGCCTAGGGGACACTGAAGCTTTCTTT. Its translation is CASKGLGDTEAFF.

The chain combines TRBV4-3 with TRBJ1-2, with D perhaps TRBD1 (5 bases). Trimming took off 0 bases at V and 4 bases at J, with 15 bases between the two ends. The CDR3 has 16 residues. Per the germline V gene, CDR1 is LGHNA and CDR2 is YSLEER. CDR3 protein: CASSQDMSGLPYGYTF. The CDR3 DNA follows: TGCGCCAGCAGCCAAGATATGTCAGGGCTTCCCTATGGCTACACCTTC.

The J gene is TRBJ2-7, the V gene TRBV9; D remains unclear. Trimming took off 10 bases at V and 3 bases at J, with 8 bases between the two ends. CDR3 size: 10 residues. The germline V gene has CDR1 SGDLS and CDR2 YYNGEE. CDR3 bases: TGTGCCCGCAACGTCTACGAGCAGTACTTC. The encoded protein is CARNVYEQYF.

The CDR3 DNA sequence: TGTGCCAGCAGTTTAAGAGACAGGGGTTATGGCTACACCTTC. This encodes CASSLRDRGYGYTF. The chain is built from TRBV27 and TRBJ1-2; 8 bases fit TRBD1. Germline CDR1 MNHEY, CDR2 SMNVEV (reference sequence). J was trimmed by 5 bases and V by 2 bases; bases with no gene match: 4. This CDR3 is built from 14 residues.

The CDR3 protein is CASSPIWGRGTDTQYF. The CDR3 DNA is TGTGCCAGCAGTCCAATTTGGGGGCGGGGCACAGATACGCAGTATTTT. V gene TRBV28 combines with J gene TRBJ2-3, with a tentative D call TRBD1 (6 bases). The CDR3 has 16 residues. With 5 bases removed from V and 1 base from J, the gap between germline ends came to 16 bases. Germline V gene data show CDR1 as MDHEN and CDR2 as SYDVKM.

V and J are TRBV27 and TRBJ1-5; D not certain. Per germline, CDR1 MNHEY and CDR2 SMNVEV (reference sequence). The CDR3 is 14 amino acids. Trimming took off 3 bases at V and 4 bases at J, with 10 bases between the two ends. As DNA, the CDR3 is TGTGCCAGCAGTTTTGGGGTTGATAATCAGCCCCAGCATTTT. It yields the protein CASSFGVDNQPQHF.

The gene calls are TRBV7-9 and TRBJ2-7; TRBD2 agrees at 8 bases. Germline V gene lookup returns CDR1 SEHNR and CDR2 FQNEAQ (reference sequence). CDR3 length: 14 amino acids. Germline trimming cut 6 bases from V and 0 bases from J; bases unmatched to any gene: 4. In DNA, the CDR3 is TGTGCCAGCAGAAGAGCGGGAGACTCCTACGAGCAGTACTTC. This sequence encodes CASRRAGDSYEQYF.

In regard to this clone: This sample also contains other DNA sequences that code for the same CDR3. V gene TRBV5-6 combines with J gene TRBJ2-7; 10 bases agree with TRBD2. Germline trimming cut 8 bases from V and 1 base from J; bases unmatched to any gene: 3. The CDR3 runs to 13 residues. Germline V gene lookup returns CDR1 SGHDT and CDR2 YYEEEE. For the CDR3, the DNA is TGTGCCAGTCGACTAGCGGGTTCCTACGAGCAGTACTTC. This translates into CASRLAGSYEQYF.

The chain is built from TRBV5-1 and TRBJ2-7; 9 nucleotides line up with TRBD1. Germline-derived CDR1 and CDR2 are SGHRS and YFSETQ. The CDR3 is made up of 14 amino acids. After removal of 3 bases from V and 0 bases from J, the junction contained 1 base not matched to a gene. CDR3 nucleotide sequence: TGCGCCAGCAGCTGGGACAGGGCCTCCTACGAGCAGTACTTC. Residues: CASSWDRASYEQYF.

The chain carries TRBV7-9 and TRBJ1-4; unclear D gene. V lost 1 base, J lost 7 bases, and 13 bases lay in between. Germline V gene lookup returns CDR1 SEHNR and CDR2 FQNEAQ (reference sequence). The CDR3 contains 15 residues. CDR3 bases: TGTGCCAGCAGCTTAGTAGGGTCGACCGGTGAAAAACTGTTTTTT. It is translated as CASSLVGSTGEKLFF.

This clone occurred once. Other DNA sequences in this sample translate to the same CDR3. V and J are TRBV6-5 and TRBJ1-1, with D perhaps TRBD1 (5 bases). With 2 bases removed from V and 6 bases from J, the gap between germline ends came to 7 bases. The CDR3 covers 12 residues. CDR1 MNHEY and CDR2 SVGAGI come from the germline V gene. Here the CDR3 DNA reads TGTGCCAGCAGTTACCTAGGGGCTGAAGCTTTCTTT. Translation: CASSYLGAEAFF.